This TCR beta chain was found in a study of beta chain features in type 1 diabetes (dated by TCRdb to the late 2010s). Study-level background: No differences in mean age, gender distribution, total cell number or subset yield were found between patients and healthy donors. A total of 107,917,701 sorted cells were examined across all samples, and the number of cells per subset was strongly correlated with RNA yield. In the study, recently diagnosed type 1 diabetes patients and matched healthy donors were compared on the TCRB repertoires of their sorted circulating CD4+ T cell subsets. Regulatory and stem cell-like memory subsets were isolated from only 8 patients and 8 healthy donors, whereas naive and central memory subsets came from all 28 donors.

CDR3 length: 15 amino acids, cysteine to phenylalanine. The DNA shown is the 45-base CDR3, in frame from base 1. In the germline V gene, CDR1 corresponds to MDHEN and CDR2 to SYDVKM. V is reduced by 3 bases and J by 4 bases, leaving a spacing of 13 bases between them. The entire isolated RNA was reverse transcribed using the High Capacity cDNA Reverse Transcription Kit, and thus expressed TCRB transcripts were sequenced. Naive, central memory and regulatory T cell samples underwent deep immunoSEQ sequencing, averaging about 3.57 million total reads per sample. Sorted cells were lysed in RLT buffer, and RNA was extracted using DNase-treated RNeasy Micro or Mini kits according to cell number. Each cell subset was processed on its own to prevent cross-contamination, while patient and healthy donor samples were processed together. TCRB sequences were amplified from cDNA with the immunoSEQ multiplex PCR, producing 87-bp fragments spanning the CDR3 region. Sequencing of the amplicons was performed on the Illumina HiSeq platform. On the study's bioinformatics: PCR bias was computationally corrected using synthetic template baselines, reads within Hamming distance 2 were collapsed, and singletons that could not be merged were discarded. Reads were aligned against IMGT to assign V, D and J genes, CDR3 length and insertions or deletions at six rearrangement sites. Within each subset, clonotype counts were normalized to the number of sorted cells before true diversity and Gini coefficients were calculated with the tcR R package. The overlap coefficient, calculated on TCRB nucleotide sequences, was used to quantify repertoire sharing. Out-of-frame TCRB sequences from naive cells were analyzed as a proxy for the pre-selection repertoire. TCRdb retrieved this table from immuneACCESS and kept in-frame rearrangements only. Not all clones are present; in checked studies, unresolved V genes account for under half, and no reason is known for the remainder. V, J and clone size derive from that table, while D and trimming were established from the DNA sequence. The sample records under 300,000 clones, around 15% of which are singletons. Together, the top ten hold roughly 0.08% of the sample.

Here is what the overall study found, with its caveats: Sequencing cDNA rather than genomic DNA could over-represent highly expressing activated cells, although activation and CD3 levels did not differ between groups. The naive, central memory and regulatory TCRB repertoires appeared to resemble one another more closely among patients than among healthy donors. Because small numbers of individuals were included in the HLA sub-analyses, any influence of HLA type on TCRB rearrangement was left unresolved. At VDJ recombination sites, type 1 diabetes patients had fewer insertions and more deleted nucleotides, which implies abnormalities in thymic rearrangement. Type 1 diabetes patients showed a moderate but significant shortening of TCRB CDR3 length in all four CD4+ subsets. Shorter templates might be favored by PCR, yet because patient and control samples were amplified and corrected together, any such skew would affect both groups equally.

From each donor, a single peripheral blood sample of 95 to 150 mL on average was drawn into heparinised tubes. A BD FACSAria II and a panel including CD45RO, CCR7, CD25, CD127, CD95 and CD27 were used to sort naive, central memory, regulatory and stem cell-like memory CD4+ T cells. Purity was above 98% for every sorted population. PBMCs were isolated immediately by Lymphoprep density gradient centrifugation and stained directly without culture. So that batch effects would be minimized, each experiment stained and sorted samples in pairs, pairing one healthy donor with one patient. This clone was detected a few times. Which antigen it targets is not known. Base qualities are not provided; no much larger clone lies one nucleotide away.

This sequence uses TRBV28 and TRBJ2-1, with TRBD1 as a weak D call on 6 bases. The source of this sequence is a man younger than 45 with type 1 diabetes. The source material was naive CD4+ T cells from blood. This sample's cell subset or site label indicates: true naive CD4+ T cells. The CDR3 region has the sequence CASSLDSSGYNEQFF. Here is the DNA: TGTGCCAGCAGTTTGGACAGTTCAGGATACAATGAGCAGTTCTTC.